One and the same sample provided the 2 T cell receptor beta chains below, sequenced in a study of cytomegalovirus exposure and HLA in healthy donors. The PCR was carried out with 60 Vbeta primers and 13 Jbeta primers. The assay was immunoSEQ multiplex PCR, and TCRdb's table has in-frame clones only and misses some. The sample includes roughly 110,000 clones, 82% of them seen just once. The source material was PBMCs. These receptors were collected from a man aged 25 to 45 in good health and CMV-seropositive.

The gene calls are TRBV28 and TRBJ1-1; D remains unclear. CDR3 length: 14 residues. The V end was cut by 7 bases, the J end by 0 bases, with 12 bases between. The germline gives CDR1 MDHEN, CDR2 SYDVKM. CDR3 in amino acids: CASNPRGMNTEAFF. CDR3 nucleotides: TGTGCCAGCAATCCTCGGGGAATGAACACTGAAGCTTTCTTT.

This sequence joins TRBV18 and TRBJ1-1, with D tentatively TRBD1 (5 bases). The germline V and J ends were trimmed by 2 bases and 1 base, with 11 bases remaining between them. This CDR3 spans 15 amino acids. CDR1 is KGHSH and CDR2 is LQKENI in the germline V gene. CDR3 nucleotides: TGTGCCAGCTCACCAACGGGACTTACGAACACTGAAGCTTTCTTT. Amino acids: CASSPTGLTNTEAFF.